This T cell receptor beta chain was found in a study of blood T cell repertoires in COVID-19. This clone was seen only once. V lost 5 bases and J lost 4, with 12 bases in between. The CDR3 runs 14 residues. Germline CDR1 SGHAT, CDR2 FQNNGV. Clones were read by immunoSEQ multiplex PCR, and TCRdb kept only the in-frame ones, dropping some. The sample yields about 330,000 clones, 87% seen once. The chain couples TRBV11-2 to TRBJ1-3, with TRBD1 as a possible D gene (5 bases). The material sequenced was PBMCs or T cells enriched from blood (not recorded which). The sequence was collected from a woman aged 25-40 years who had recovered from COVID-19. The CDR3 loop is CASSPPRGGNTIYF. The DNA for the CDR3 is TGTGCCAGCAGCCCCCCGCGGGGGGGAAACACCATATATTTT.